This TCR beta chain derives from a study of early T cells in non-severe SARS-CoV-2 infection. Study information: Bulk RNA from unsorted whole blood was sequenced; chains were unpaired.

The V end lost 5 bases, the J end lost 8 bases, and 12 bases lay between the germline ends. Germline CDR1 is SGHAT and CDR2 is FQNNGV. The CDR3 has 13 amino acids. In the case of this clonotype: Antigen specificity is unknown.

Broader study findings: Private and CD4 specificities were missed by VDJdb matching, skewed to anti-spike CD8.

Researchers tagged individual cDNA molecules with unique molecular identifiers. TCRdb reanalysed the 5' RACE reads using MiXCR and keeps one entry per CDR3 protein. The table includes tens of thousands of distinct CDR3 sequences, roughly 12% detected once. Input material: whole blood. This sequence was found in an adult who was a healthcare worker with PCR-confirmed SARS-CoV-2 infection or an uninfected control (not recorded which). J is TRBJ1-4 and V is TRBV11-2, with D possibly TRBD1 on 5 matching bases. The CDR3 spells CASSSQGGEKLFF. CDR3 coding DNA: TGTGCCAGCAGCAGCCAGGGAGGAGAAAAACTGTTTTTT.